This T cell receptor beta chain was sequenced during a study of T cells in Graves' hyperthyroidism and ophthalmopathy. Study-wide context: Before treatment of any kind, peripheral blood was taken at initial diagnosis. Study conclusions and caveats: A 13 V-J model separated ophthalmopathy from stable hyperthyroidism. The model forecast ophthalmopathy, anticipating it by a median about 7 months before onset.

The CDR3 consists of 12 residues. Trimming shortened V by 6 bases and J by 8 bases, and 12 bases separated the two germline ends. The germline V gene encodes CDR1 SGHRS and CDR2 YFSETQ. As to this clonotype: Its antigen is unknown.

Amplification targeted TCR beta CDR3 regions from RNA transcripts. Initially, a first-round RT-PCR of the TCR CDR3 employed the HTBI primer set. In TCRdb, the multiplex PCR reads were re-called with MiXCR into one record per CDR3 protein. This sample has 300,000 to 450,000 distinct CDR3 sequences, with about 13% found just once. For the diagnoses, clinical symptoms, serum thyroxine and TRAb, thyroid ultrasound and orbital computed tomography were used. The sample was blood. This TCR was sampled from a young man with Graves' hyperthyroidism that later progressed to Graves' ophthalmopathy. This chain uses TRBV5-1 with TRBJ2-1; D gene uncertain. The CDR3 DNA reads TGCGCCAGCAAGGTCCTACTCGATGAGCAGTTCTTC. Translation: CASKVLLDEQFF.